This T cell receptor beta chain was obtained from a study of CD8 T cells in ankylosing spondylitis. Study-level points and caveats: Disease-associated clones were CD8+ and fairly uncommon in peripheral blood.

Germline V gene data show CDR1 as SGHAT and CDR2 as FQNNGV. The CDR3 consists of 15 residues. The V gene lost 5 bases and the J gene lost 3 bases, with 16 bases spanning the gap. This clonotype was counted at least ten times. The antigen is not known. Preparation of TCR beta libraries was done by quantitative 5'-RACE with molecular barcodes. TCRdb fed the 5' RACE reads into MiXCR, producing one record per CDR3 protein. The table shows 80,000 to 100,000 distinct CDR3 sequences, with about 8.8% occurring only once. The TCR sequence derives from a male donor with ankylosing spondylitis or in good health (not recorded which). The specimen sequenced was blood, either unsorted or a sorted T cell fraction (not recorded which). The chain carries TRBV11-2 and TRBJ1-2, with D possibly matching TRBD1 (6 bases). This CDR3 reads CASSRALGGYYGYTF. CDR3 in DNA: TGTGCCAGCAGCCGGGCCTTAGGGGGTTACTATGGCTACACCTTC.